Listed below are T cell receptor beta chains from one sample, sequenced in a study of lymphopenia after photon versus proton radiotherapy. Clones were sequenced by immunoSEQ multiplex PCR, and TCRdb holds only the in-frame ones, with some missing. Counted here are tens of thousands of clones, approximately 90% occurring once; the ten biggest clones make up roughly 3%. Material: peripheral blood, obtained from a patient treated with photon-based radiotherapy. Every receptor here comes from an older woman with pancreatic cancer. CDR3s include the opening cysteine and the closing phenylalanine or tryptophan. D genes are given only for firm matches. Part of the rows lack a size; the others show once, few, many or a class for expanded clones.

D gene,clone size,J gene,V gene,CDR3 protein,CDR3 DNA
.,once,TRBJ1-5,TRBV6-6,CASSNVGAQPQHF,TGTGCCAGCAGTAACGTAGGGGCCCAGCCCCAGCATTTT
.,.,TRBJ1-1,TRBV5-5,CASSFLLNTEAFF,TGTGCCAGCAGCTTCTTATTGAACACTGAAGCTTTCTTT
TRBD2,.,TRBJ2-1,TRBV29-1,CSVVRTSGIGDEQFF,TGCAGCGTAGTCAGGACTAGCGGGATTGGGGATGAGCAGTTCTTC
.,few,TRBJ2-2,TRBV6-5,CASRMASPNTGELFF,TGTGCCAGCCGCATGGCCTCTCCGAACACCGGGGAGCTGTTTTTT
.,.,TRBJ2-7,TRBV7-2,CASSLRSEQYF,TGTGCCAGCAGCCTCCGCTCGGAGCAGTACTTC
.,.,TRBJ2-2,TRBV19,CASSLGTLGGELFF,TGTGCCAGTAGCCTAGGGACATTGGGCGGGGAGCTGTTTTTT
.,.,TRBJ2-1,TRBV25-1,CASSEESEQFF,TGTGCCAGCAGTGAAGAAAGTGAGCAGTTCTTC
.,.,TRBJ2-2,TRBV7-2,CAIMDYNTGELFF,TGTGCCATCATGGACTACAACACCGGGGAGCTGTTTTTT
.,once,TRBJ2-7,TRBV7-3,CASSLTLGHEQYF,TGTGCCAGCAGCTTAACGTTGGGCCACGAGCAGTACTTC
.,.,TRBJ1-1,TRBV19,CASKERNTEAFF,TGTGCCAGTAAGGAGAGGAACACTGAAGCTTTCTTT
.,.,TRBJ2-5,TRBV2,CATHGETQYF,TGTGCCACCCACGGGGAGACCCAGTACTTC
TRBD1,.,TRBJ1-5,TRBV6-6,CASRVDRGSNQPQHF,TGTGCCAGCAGAGTTGACAGGGGCAGCAATCAGCCCCAGCATTTT
TRBD2,.,TRBJ2-1,TRBV5-6,CASSLWEGSTYNEQFF,TGTGCCAGCAGCTTATGGGAGGGGTCTACCTACAATGAGCAGTTCTTC
TRBD2,.,TRBJ2-3,TRBV25-1,CASERLAGGEDTQYF,TGTGCCAGCGAAAGACTAGCGGGGGGGGAAGATACGCAGTATTTT
TRBD1,.,TRBJ2-1,TRBV19,CASSIQGESEQFF,TGTGCCAGTAGTATACAGGGGGAAAGTGAGCAGTTCTTC
.,.,TRBJ1-1,TRBV5-1,CASSWTGATEAFF,TGCGCCAGCAGCTGGACGGGGGCCACTGAAGCTTTCTTT
TRBD2,.,TRBJ2-1,TRBV11-2,CASSRLLTSGQKVEQFF,TGTGCCAGCAGCCGTTTGCTCACTAGCGGCCAGAAGGTAGAGCAGTTCTTC
TRBD1,once,TRBJ2-4,TRBV6-1,CASSEPRTGRRNIQYF,TGTGCCAGCAGTGAACCGAGGACAGGGCGTAGAAACATTCAGTACTTC
TRBD1,few,TRBJ1-2,TRBV14,CASRGDRDRRYTF,TGTGCCAGCAGGGGCGACAGGGATAGACGCTACACCTTC
.,once,TRBJ1-1,TRBV9,CASSVEVNTEAFF,TGTGCCAGCAGCGTAGAAGTTAACACTGAAGCTTTCTTT
.,.,TRBJ1-6,TRBV10-3,CAAASYNSPLHF,TGTGCCGCCGCCTCCTATAATTCACCCCTCCACTTT
.,.,TRBJ2-1,TRBV27,CASSFRLVGLNEQFF,TGTGCCAGCAGTTTTCGGCTAGTGGGATTAAATGAGCAGTTCTTC
.,.,TRBJ1-4,TRBV5-1,CASSLNLGSNEKLFF,TGCGCCAGCAGCTTGAATCTAGGGAGTAATGAAAAACTGTTTTTT
.,.,TRBJ2-3,TRBV2,CASRKGLGGTDTQYF,TGTGCCAGCAGGAAGGGGCTAGGAGGGACAGATACGCAGTATTTT
TRBD1,.,TRBJ2-7,TRBV29-1,CSVRTGSYEQYF,TGCAGCGTTAGGACAGGATCCTACGAGCAGTACTTC
.,.,TRBJ2-2,TRBV7-8,CASSPNTGELFF,TGTGCCAGCAGCCCGAACACCGGGGAGCTGTTTTTT
TRBD1,.,TRBJ2-1,TRBV6-1,CASMMGQGVNEQFF,TGTGCCAGCATGATGGGACAGGGAGTAAATGAGCAGTTCTTC
.,.,TRBJ1-1,TRBV21-1,CASTRMNSIPRRNTEAFF,TGTGCCAGCACCAGGATGAACAGCATCCCCCGGAGGAACACTGAAGCTTTCTTT
.,.,TRBJ2-5,TRBV18,CASSPRASSRETQYF,TGTGCCAGCTCACCACGGGCTAGCTCTAGAGAGACCCAGTACTTC
TRBD2,.,TRBJ2-2,TRBV11-3,CASSSSGRAAGELFF,TGTGCCAGCAGCTCTAGCGGGAGGGCCGCCGGGGAGCTGTTTTTT
.,few,TRBJ1-3,TRBV5-1,CASSKTGLSGNTIYF,TGCGCCAGCAGCAAGACAGGACTCTCTGGAAACACCATATATTTT
.,.,TRBJ2-7,TRBV14,CASSIADPYEQYF,TGTGCCAGCAGCATAGCGGATCCATACGAGCAGTACTTC
.,.,TRBJ1-2,TRBV28,CASQGGLHGYTF,TGTGCCAGCCAGGGTGGTCTGCATGGCTACACCTTC
.,.,TRBJ2-7,TRBV25-1,CASSPGGDFYEQYF,TGTGCCAGCAGTCCCGGGGGCGATTTCTACGAGCAGTACTTC
TRBD2,.,TRBJ2-5,TRBV5-1,CASQSGRAWGETQYF,TGCGCCAGTCAGAGCGGGAGGGCCTGGGGGGAGACCCAGTACTTC
TRBD1,once,TRBJ2-6,TRBV19,CASSIGQGASGANVLTF,TGTGCCAGTAGTATCGGACAGGGGGCCAGTGGGGCCAACGTCCTGACTTTC
.,.,TRBJ1-2,TRBV28,CASRGGSYGYTF,TGTGCCAGCCGGGGGGGGAGCTATGGCTACACCTTC
.,.,TRBJ2-7,TRBV5-8,CASSLSQITYEQYF,TGTGCCAGCAGCTTGAGTCAGATCACCTACGAGCAGTACTTC
.,.,TRBJ1-5,TRBV21-1,CARRRTGTGGDNQPQHF,TGTGCCCGCCGCCGTACCGGGACAGGGGGCGACAATCAGCCCCAGCATTTT
.,once,TRBJ2-4,TRBV7-2,CASSLGQGQNIQYF,TGTGCCAGCAGCTTAGGGCAGGGACAAAACATTCAGTACTTC
.,.,TRBJ1-4,TRBV28,CATTSGVNEKLFF,TGTGCCACCACTAGTGGGGTAAATGAAAAACTGTTTTTT
.,.,TRBJ2-1,TRBV15,CATSRDRVGGNEQFF,TGTGCCACCAGCAGAGATAGGGTTGGAGGGAATGAGCAGTTCTTC
.,.,TRBJ2-1,TRBV5-1,CASSLVTGKYNEQFF,TGCGCCAGCAGCTTGGTAACAGGGAAATACAATGAGCAGTTCTTC
TRBD2,.,TRBJ2-1,TRBV10-3,CAITDSGSGMGEQFF,TGTGCCATCACTGATAGCGGGAGTGGTATGGGTGAGCAGTTCTTC
.,few,TRBJ1-3,TRBV18,CASSAEGNTIYF,TGTGCCAGCTCAGCAGAAGGAAACACCATATATTTT
.,few,TRBJ2-1,TRBV5-4,CASSPMPGTEQFF,TGTGCCAGCAGCCCAATGCCCGGGACTGAGCAGTTCTTC
TRBD2,.,TRBJ2-1,TRBV7-6,CASSPTAAGLNNEQFF,TGTGCCAGCAGCCCCACGGCGGCGGGACTAAACAATGAGCAGTTCTTC
.,.,TRBJ1-1,TRBV27,CASSEFNADTEAFF,TGTGCCAGCAGTGAGTTTAACGCGGACACTGAAGCTTTCTTT
.,.,TRBJ2-2,TRBV18,CASSPTTQNTGELFF,TGTGCCAGCTCACCGACGACTCAAAACACCGGGGAGCTGTTTTTT
.,.,TRBJ2-4,TRBV5-4,CASSSYGTPGNIQYF,TGTGCCAGCAGCTCATATGGGACACCCGGAAACATTCAGTACTTC
TRBD2,.,TRBJ2-5,TRBV4-3,CASSQVTSGRGETQYF,TGCGCCAGCAGCCAAGTGACTAGCGGGAGGGGTGAGACCCAGTACTTC
.,once,TRBJ2-2,TRBV4-3,CASSQEEGNTGELFF,TGCGCCAGCAGCCAAGAAGAGGGAAACACCGGGGAGCTGTTTTTT
.,.,TRBJ2-1,TRBV27,CASSRTWGTNEQFF,TGTGCCAGCAGTAGGACGTGGGGTACCAATGAGCAGTTCTTC
.,.,TRBJ2-2,TRBV21-1,CASSNDRVENTGELFF,TGTGCCAGCAGCAACGACAGGGTCGAGAACACCGGGGAGCTGTTTTTT
TRBD2,once,TRBJ2-7,TRBV18,CAILLVLAGGREQYF,TGTGCCATCCTTCTGGTACTAGCGGGAGGAAGGGAGCAGTACTTC
TRBD2,.,TRBJ2-5,TRBV5-1,CASSLGTSGGQETQYF,TGCGCCAGCAGCTTGGGGACTAGCGGGGGACAAGAGACCCAGTACTTC
.,.,TRBJ1-3,TRBV6-1,CASSAALSGNTIYF,TGTGCCAGCAGTGCAGCCCTCTCTGGAAACACCATATATTTT
.,.,TRBJ2-5,TRBV19,CASSIPGRPQETQYF,TGTGCCAGTAGTATCCCGGGACGGCCCCAGGAGACCCAGTACTTC
.,.,TRBJ2-1,TRBV10-3,CAISESGRWLF,TGTGCCATCAGTGAGTCAGGGCGATGGCTCTTC
TRBD2,.,TRBJ2-1,TRBV28,CASSLRASGNNEQFF,TGTGCCAGCAGTTTAAGGGCTAGCGGGAACAATGAGCAGTTCTTC